This T cell receptor (beta chain) was profiled in a study of shared clonotypes between healthy human individuals. Naive CD8 cells comprised CD45RO-negative, CCR7-positively selected cells, excluding terminally differentiated effector memory CD45RA+ cells. Study-wide results and caveats: Blood alone was sampled, and tissue repertoires likely differ.

Trimming removed 6 bases at V and 6 bases at J, with 14 bases between. The CDR3 has 14 amino acids. Per the germline V gene, CDR1 is PRHDT and CDR2 is FYEKMQ (reference sequence). Libraries were prepared by immunoSEQ multiplex PCR; TCRdb keeps only in-frame clonotypes and omits some of them. The sample contains some 580,000 clones, nearly 98% of which appear only once. About this clone itself: Its antigen is still unknown.

The receptor was derived from a man aged 25-45 years in good health. This chain joins TRBV13 and TRBJ2-2; D is possibly TRBD1 (6 bases). The sample comprised naive CD8+ T cells sorted from blood. The CDR3 loop is CASRNTGSPGELFF. The CDR3 region has the DNA TGTGCCAGCAGGAACACAGGGTCGCCCGGGGAGCTGTTTTTT. The full variable domain, completed using reference TRBV13 and TRBJ2-2, is AAGVIQSPRHLIKEKRETATLKCYPIPRHDTVYWYQQGPGQDPQFLISFYEKMQSDKGSIPDRFSAQQFSDYHSELNMSSLELGDSALYFCASRNTGSPGELFFGEGSRLTVL.